This TCR beta chain was sequenced in a study of control samples from healthy donors and cancer patients. This table comes from immunoSEQ multiplex PCR, and its TCRdb copy is limited to in-frame clones, with some not included. Found here are 82,000 or so clones, approximately 94% of them singletons; the top ten hold 4.8%. The CDR3 totals 14 residues. The germline gives CDR1 MNHEY, CDR2 SVGAGI. The V and J ends lost 6 bases and 1 base, in that order; junction bases with no gene match: 5. J is TRBJ1-1 and V is TRBV6-5; 7 positions agree with TRBD1. The sequenced sample was blood. This TCR came from a woman aged 18-29 years in good health. In nucleotides, the CDR3 is TGTGCCAGCAGCCTGGGACAGACGAACACTGAAGCTTTCTTT. It translates to CASSLGQTNTEAFF.